These 19 T cell receptor beta chains originate from one sample sequenced in a study of vaccination effects on CD4 cells after COVID-19. Sequencing was performed with immunoSEQ multiplex PCR; in TCRdb, only in-frame clones are kept and a portion is missing. The repertoire holds 13,000 or so clones, just under 75% seen once, with around a third in the top ten. The antigens for these receptors are not known. After expansion with viral peptide pools in the ViraFEST assay, antigen-specific CD4+ T cells were sequenced. At the end of more than 8 days of culture, CD4+ T cells were isolated. It was between March and December 2020 that the person had a SARS-CoV-2 infection confirmed by PCR. Vaccination of participants consisted of two doses of either the BNT162b2 or mRNA-1273 vaccine. The starting material was CD4+ T cells from PBMCs cultured with HCoV-NL63 spike peptides, obtained after COVID-19 vaccination. The receptor set was obtained from a human donor who had a prior SARS-CoV-2 infection.

The chain is built from TRBV29-1 and TRBJ1-1; 7 bases align to TRBD1. Trimming took 7 bases from V and 4 from J; bases not matched to a gene: 15. CDR1 and CDR2 from the germline V gene are SQVTM and ANQGSEA. The CDR3 is 15 amino acids. The CDR3 reads CSAFGPGGGGTEAFF. As DNA, the CDR3 is TGCAGCGCTTTTGGGCCAGGGGGAGGAGGCACTGAAGCTTTCTTT.

J is TRBJ1-1 and V is TRBV30, with D uncertain. The V gene's germline CDR1 is GTSNPN and CDR2 SVGIG (reference sequence). This CDR3 has 13 amino acids. V shed 3 bases and J shed 6 bases, with 14 bases lying between them. The CDR3 DNA follows: TGTGCCTGGAGAATTCCTCTTCCCGCTGAAGCTTTCTTT. Translated: CAWRIPLPAEAFF.

This clone has just one count. This sequence joins TRBV6-2 or TRBV6-3 and TRBJ2-1, with no clear D. Trimming removed 0 bases from V and 2 bases from J, with 11 bases in between. This CDR3 region has 16 residues. CDR1 is MNHEY, CDR2 SVGEGT, per germline. This chain's CDR3 is CASSYSASRPYNEQFF. The CDR3 region has the DNA TGTGCCAGCAGTTACTCGGCTAGTAGGCCCTACAATGAGCAGTTCTTC.

V usage is TRBV6-5 and J usage is TRBJ1-2; D uncertain. V lost 7 bases, J lost 2 bases, and 5 bases lay in between. This CDR3 comprises 11 residues. Germline V lookup: CDR1 MNHEY, CDR2 SVGAGI. The CDR3 region has the DNA TGTGCCAGCATGCAGAACTATGGCTACACCTTC. Translation gives CASMQNYGYTF.

This clone was counted once. The genes are TRBV15 and TRBJ2-3; tentatively, D is TRBD1 (6 bases). The V and J ends lost 3 bases and 4 bases respectively, with 20 bases between them. The CDR3 runs to 17 residues. Germline CDR1 reads LNHNV; CDR2 reads YYDKDF (reference sequence). In nucleotides, the CDR3 is TGTGCCACCAGCAGGAGGATTGGGGGCGCCGAAGCAGATACGCAGTATTTT. Its protein is CATSRRIGGAEADTQYF.

This sequence joins TRBV18 and TRBJ2-3; 7 nucleotides agree with TRBD1. The CDR3 is 15 amino acids. Germline V gene lookup returns CDR1 KGHSH and CDR2 LQKENI. Germline trimming cut 3 bases from V and 2 bases from J; bases unmatched to any gene: 5. CDR3 nucleotide sequence: TGTGCCAGCTCACCCTCAGGGGGTGTCACAGATACGCAGTATTTT. Its protein is CASSPSGGVTDTQYF.

The chain links TRBV5-1 to TRBJ1-3; D not certain. The CDR3 runs to 15 residues. Looked up from germline, CDR1 is SGHRS and CDR2 is YFSETQ. Trimming took off 0 bases at V and 7 bases at J, with 14 bases between the two ends. The CDR3, as DNA: TGCGCCAGCAGCTTGGTTGGGTTAGGTGCGAACACCATATATTTT. Amino acid sequence: CASSLVGLGANTIYF.

The chain employs TRBV7-9 and TRBJ1-3; D ambiguous. The germline V gene encodes CDR1 SEHNR and CDR2 FQNEAQ (reference sequence). The V end lost 4 bases, the J end lost 0 bases, and 10 bases lay between the germline ends. The CDR3 has 15 residues. CDR3 nucleotides: TGTGCCAGCAGCTCAACAAGACGCTCTGGAAACACCATATATTTT. Translating it yields CASSSTRRSGNTIYF.

The rearrangement uses TRBV6-5 and TRBJ2-5, with 8 bases identical to TRBD1. The CDR3 totals 15 residues. The trim removed 6 bases at V and 2 bases at J, leaving 8 bases unmatched. The germline gives CDR1 MNHEY, CDR2 SVGAGI. The CDR3 coding sequence is TGTGCCAGCAGACGACAGGGGCAAGCACAAGAGACCCAGTACTTC. The encoded protein is CASRRQGQAQETQYF.

V and J are TRBV7-9 and TRBJ1-4; D remains unclear. In germline, CDR1 is SEHNR, CDR2 FQNEAQ (reference sequence). The CDR3 runs to 16 residues. Trimming removed 6 bases at V and 8 bases at J, with 22 bases between. This chain's CDR3 is CASRLYRGRDREKLFF. DNA for the CDR3: TGTGCCAGCAGACTCTACCGGGGAAGGGATCGAGAAAAACTGTTTTTT.

This clone was seen once. The chain joins TRBV2 to TRBJ2-5, with 9 bases identical to TRBD1. This CDR3 spans 14 amino acids. V dropped 6 bases and J dropped 5; count of bases not matched to a gene: 7. Germline CDR1 and CDR2: SNHLY and FYNNEI. CDR3 bases: TGTGCCAGCAGCAACAGGGGGCGATCGGAGACCCAGTACTTC. This gives the protein CASSNRGRSETQYF.

V and J are TRBV7-3 and TRBJ2-3, with 7 bases that match TRBD2. This CDR3 has 14 residues. Trimming at V came to 5 bases and at J to 5 bases, leaving 7 bases not matched to a gene. Germline CDR1 is SGHTA and CDR2 is FQGTGA. The CDR3 protein is CASSPGLPRDTQYF. In DNA form, the CDR3 reads TGTGCCAGCAGCCCGGGACTACCCCGAGATACGCAGTATTTT.

The chain recombines TRBV18 with TRBJ2-5; the D call may be TRBD1 or TRBD2 (5 bases each). There are 14 residues in the CDR3. V was cut by 6 bases and J by 2 bases, with 13 bases left in between. The germline CDR1 and CDR2 sequences are KGHSH and LQKENI. The CDR3 spells CASSLPGPQETQYF. The CDR3 DNA sequence: TGTGCCAGCTCGCTCCCGGGACCTCAAGAGACCCAGTACTTC.

The chain has TRBV11-2 and TRBJ2-3; TRBD2 aligns across 8 bases. Losses at the gene ends were 4 bases for V and 2 bases for J; bases not matched to a gene: 8. Germline V gene sequence: CDR1 SGHAT, CDR2 FQNNGV. The CDR3 sequence is 16 residues long. CDR3 residues: CASSSLAGHTTDTQYF. DNA for the CDR3: TGTGCCAGCAGCTCCTTAGCGGGGCACACCACAGATACGCAGTATTTT.

CDR3 sequence: CASRLAGDYEQYF. The DNA for the CDR3 is TGCGCCAGCCGACTAGCGGGGGACTACGAGCAGTACTTC. The rearrangement links TRBV10-2 to TRBJ2-7, with 12 bases identical to TRBD2. CDR1 is WSHSY and CDR2 is SAAADI in the germline V gene. V was pared by 8 bases and J by 3 bases, with 2 bases of the junction left unmatched. The CDR3 is 13 amino acids.

The chain employs TRBV4-1 and TRBJ2-4; 10 positions match TRBD1. The junction had 9 bases not matched to a gene; V was cut back by 8 bases and J by 2 bases. The CDR3 sequence is 16 residues long. Per the germline V gene, CDR1 is MGHRA and CDR2 is YSYEKL. The CDR3: CASAPGQGVSKNIQYF. The CDR3 bases are TGCGCCAGCGCGCCTGGACAGGGGGTGTCCAAAAACATTCAGTACTTC.

The chain combines TRBV2 with TRBJ1-1; no clear D gene. Trimming stripped 0 bases from V and 6 bases from J, with 8 bases between. Per the germline V gene, CDR1 is SNHLY and CDR2 is FYNNEI. The CDR3 extends over 13 amino acids. The CDR3 protein is CASSEAGESEAFF. The CDR3 bases are TGTGCCAGCAGTGAAGCTGGGGAATCTGAAGCTTTCTTT.

This clone has just one count. The chain uses TRBV7-8 and TRBJ2-5; 10 nucleotides match TRBD2. V was pared by 4 bases and J by 0 bases, with 2 bases of the junction left unmatched. Germline CDR1 and CDR2: SGHVS and FQNEAQ. CDR3 length: 15 amino acids. The CDR3 DNA is TGTGCCAGCAGCTCAGCGGGAGGGTACCAAGAGACCCAGTACTTC. As protein: CASSSAGGYQETQYF.

This chain uses TRBV6-5 with TRBJ2-1; the match to TRBD2 covers 10 bases. This CDR3 contains 16 residues. Germline CDR1 reads MNHEY; CDR2 reads SVGAGI. J lost 5 bases, V lost 2 bases, and 6 bases had no gene match. CDR3 residues: CASSYRASGGNNEQFF. Here the CDR3 DNA reads TGTGCCAGCAGTTACCGTGCTAGCGGGGGTAACAATGAGCAGTTCTTC.